This T cell receptor beta chain was captured by sequencing in a study of PD-1 blockade in classical Hodgkin lymphoma. This clone was picked up a small number of times. The CDR3 contains 10 residues. Germline V gene sequence: CDR1 DFQATT, CDR2 SNEGSKA (reference sequence). Sequencing was performed with immunoSEQ multiplex PCR; in TCRdb, only in-frame clones are kept and a portion is missing. Of 75,000 to 100,000 clones listed, about four fifths were seen once; the top ten hold roughly 15%. Brentuximab vedotin exposure varied among the patients, all of whom had relapsed after autologous stem cell transplantation.

The sequence derives from a human donor with classical Hodgkin lymphoma. The source material was peripheral blood mononuclear cells (PBMCs), sampled before the second cycle of nivolumab. V gene TRBV20-1 combines with J gene TRBJ2-3; 7 positions match TRBD2. CDR3 DNA sequence: TGCAGGGCGGGAGTAGATACGCAGTATTTT. Its translation is CRAGVDTQYF.